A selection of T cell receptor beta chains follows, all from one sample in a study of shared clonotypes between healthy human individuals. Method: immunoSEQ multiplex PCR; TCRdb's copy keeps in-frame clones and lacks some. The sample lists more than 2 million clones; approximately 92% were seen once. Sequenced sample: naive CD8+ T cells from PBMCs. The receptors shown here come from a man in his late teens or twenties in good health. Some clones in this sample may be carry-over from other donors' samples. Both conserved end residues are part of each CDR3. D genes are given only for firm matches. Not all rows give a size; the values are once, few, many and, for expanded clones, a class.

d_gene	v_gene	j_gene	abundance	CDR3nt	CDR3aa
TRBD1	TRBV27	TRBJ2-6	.	TGTGCCAGCAGCCAAAGGGGGCTGTCTGGGGCCAACGTCCTGACTTTC	CASSQRGLSGANVLTF
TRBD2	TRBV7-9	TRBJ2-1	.	TGTGCCAGCAGCCACGGACTAGCGGGGGACAATGAGCAGTTCTTC	CASSHGLAGDNEQFF
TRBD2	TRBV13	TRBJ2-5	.	TGTGCCAGCAGCCCCAGACTAGCGGTCCAAGAGACCCAGTACTTC	CASSPRLAVQETQYF
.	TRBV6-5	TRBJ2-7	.	TGTGCCTCCGGGAGTTTTAAACCCTACGAGCAGTACTTC	CASGSFKPYEQYF
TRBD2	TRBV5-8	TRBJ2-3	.	TGTGCCAGCAACCCCGGGACTAGCGGCACAGATACGCAGTATTTT	CASNPGTSGTDTQYF
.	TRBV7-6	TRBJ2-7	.	TGTGCCAGCAGCCCCCGGGTAGTAGGGATTGAGGGCCAATACGAGCAGTACTTC	CASSPRVVGIEGQYEQYF
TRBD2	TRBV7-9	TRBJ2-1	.	TGTGCCAGCAGCCGCGTCGGGTCTAGCGGGAGGGGAAATGAGCAGTTCTTC	CASSRVGSSGRGNEQFF
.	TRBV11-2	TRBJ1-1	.	TGTGCCAGCAGATTTCAGGCGGTAATGAACACTGAAGCTTTCTTT	CASRFQAVMNTEAFF
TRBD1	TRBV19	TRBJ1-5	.	TGTGCCAGTAGCCATTCAGGGGGTCTGATGTCTAGCAATCAGCCCCAGCATTTT	CASSHSGGLMSSNQPQHF
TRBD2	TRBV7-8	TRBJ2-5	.	TGTGCCAGCAGCTTCCGGGGGACTAGCGGGGAAGAGACCCAGTACTTC	CASSFRGTSGEETQYF
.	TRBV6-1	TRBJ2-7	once	TGTGCCAGCAGTGAAGGACCATACGTGGGTGAGCAGTACTTC	CASSEGPYVGEQYF
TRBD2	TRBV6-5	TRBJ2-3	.	TGTGCCAGCAGGCTGCTAGCGGAAGGCACAGATACGCAGTATTTT	CASRLLAEGTDTQYF
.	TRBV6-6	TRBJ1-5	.	TGTGCCAGCAGTTACTTTCAGTTTAGCAATCAGCCCCAGCATTTT	CASSYFQFSNQPQHF
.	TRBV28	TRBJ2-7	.	TGTGCCAGCAGTTTAGAATACAGGATAAACGAGCAGTACTTC	CASSLEYRINEQYF
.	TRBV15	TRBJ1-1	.	TGTGCCACCAGCAGAGATTGGGGGAACACTGAAGCTTTCTTT	CATSRDWGNTEAFF
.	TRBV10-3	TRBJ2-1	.	TGTGCCATCAGTGACTTAGAGCAGGGGATTTACAATGAGCAGTTCTTC	CAISDLEQGIYNEQFF
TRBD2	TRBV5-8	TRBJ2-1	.	TGTGCCAGCGGCGGTTATGACAGTGCTGGGACTACTTCCTACAATGAGCAGTTCTTC	CASGGYDSAGTTSYNEQFF
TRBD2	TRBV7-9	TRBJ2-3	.	TGTGCCAGCAGCTTACGCCGACTAGCGGGAGGTTCAGATACGCAGTATTTT	CASSLRRLAGGSDTQYF
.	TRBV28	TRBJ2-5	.	TGTGCCAGCAGCAGGGGACCGCAAGGCGGTGTAGAGACCCAGTACTTC	CASSRGPQGGVETQYF
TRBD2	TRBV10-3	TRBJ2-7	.	TGTGCCATCAGTGACTTAGCGGGCCGAGTTAGCGAGCAGTACTTC	CAISDLAGRVSEQYF
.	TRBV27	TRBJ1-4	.	TGTGCCAGCAGTTTTTTTGGGGGAACTAATGAAAAACTGTTTTTT	CASSFFGGTNEKLFF
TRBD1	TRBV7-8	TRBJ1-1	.	TGTGCCAGCAGCTTAAGGGACAGACTCATGAACACTGAAGCTTTCTTT	CASSLRDRLMNTEAFF
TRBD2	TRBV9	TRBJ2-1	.	TGTGCCAGCAGCGTAGGCCGTCCTAGCGGGAGGGGAGTTGAGCAGTTCTTC	CASSVGRPSGRGVEQFF
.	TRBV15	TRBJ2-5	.	TGTGCCACCAGCAGATATAACAGGGAACCCCAGTACTTC	CATSRYNREPQYF
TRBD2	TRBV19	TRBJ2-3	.	TGTGCCAGTTCCCCGAGATTAGCGGGAGGAACAGATACGCAGTATTTT	CASSPRLAGGTDTQYF
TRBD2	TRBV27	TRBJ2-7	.	TGTGCCAGCAGTTACGCTAGCGGGAGGAAGGACGAGCAGTACTTC	CASSYASGRKDEQYF
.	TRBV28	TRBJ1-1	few	TGTGCCAGCCGGATCCTAGACCAGAACACTGAAGCTTTCTTT	CASRILDQNTEAFF
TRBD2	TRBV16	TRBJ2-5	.	TGTGCCAGCAGCCAATCGGTCCTAGCGGGAGGGCCTTACTTC	CASSQSVLAGGPYF
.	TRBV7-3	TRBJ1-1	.	TGTGCCAGCAGCTTAGGGCAGACCACTGAAGCTTTCTTT	CASSLGQTTEAFF
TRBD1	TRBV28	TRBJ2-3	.	TGTGCCAGCGGACCCGACAGGGGGCCGACAGATACGCAGTATTTT	CASGPDRGPTDTQYF
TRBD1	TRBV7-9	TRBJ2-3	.	TGTGCCAGCAGTCCTAGACCTGACAGGGGGGAGGAAGATACGCAGTATTTT	CASSPRPDRGEEDTQYF
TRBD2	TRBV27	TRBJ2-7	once	TGTGCCAGCAGTTTAAGTAGCGGGAGCTCCTACGAGCAGTACTTC	CASSLSSGSSYEQYF
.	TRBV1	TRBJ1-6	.	TGCACCAGCAGCCAAGATAATTCACCCCTCCACTTT	CTSSQDNSPLHF
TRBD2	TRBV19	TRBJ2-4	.	TGTGCCAGTATCCTAAGGACTAGCGGGAGTTGGGGGGTCGCCAAAAACATTCAGTACTTC	CASILRTSGSWGVAKNIQYF
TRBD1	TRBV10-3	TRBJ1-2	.	TGTGCCATCAGACGAGACAGGGAGATTGGCTACACCTTC	CAIRRDREIGYTF
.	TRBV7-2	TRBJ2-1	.	TGTGCCAGCACCAGTTACTTGGGCGTATACAATGAGCAGTTCTTC	CASTSYLGVYNEQFF
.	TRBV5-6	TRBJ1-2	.	TGTGCCAGCAGCTTGGTGGGGGTTAACTATGGCTACACCTTC	CASSLVGVNYGYTF
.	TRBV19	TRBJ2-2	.	TGTGCCAGTATTTCATGGGGCCAGGGGAACACCGGGGAGCTGTTTTTT	CASISWGQGNTGELFF
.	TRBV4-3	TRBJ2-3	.	TGCGCCAGCAGCCAAGAAACAGTAGCGGATACGCAGTATTTT	CASSQETVADTQYF
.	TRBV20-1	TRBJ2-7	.	TGCAGTGCTAGTCCTCTCTACGAGCAGTACTTC	CSASPLYEQYF
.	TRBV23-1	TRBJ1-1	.	TGCGCCAGCAGTCTCTGGGGCACGATGAACACTGAAGCTTTCTTT	CASSLWGTMNTEAFF
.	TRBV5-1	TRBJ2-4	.	TGCGCCAGCAGCGCAGACGTGTCCAAAAACATTCAGTACTTC	CASSADVSKNIQYF
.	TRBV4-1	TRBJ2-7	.	TGCGCCAGCAGCAGGGGACAAGCCCACGAGCAGTACTTC	CASSRGQAHEQYF
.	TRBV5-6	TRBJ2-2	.	TGTGCCAGCAGCTTGGGAGAGGGCGGGGAGCTGTTTTTT	CASSLGEGGELFF
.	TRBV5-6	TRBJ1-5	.	TGTGCCAGCAGCCTTTGGACAGTGGTTCAGCCCCAGCATTTT	CASSLWTVVQPQHF
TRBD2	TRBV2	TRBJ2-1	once	TGTGCCAGCAGTTCACAGCGGGGGGCACGGCTTTCAGGGGACAATGAGCAGTTCTTC	CASSSQRGARLSGDNEQFF
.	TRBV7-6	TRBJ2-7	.	TGTGCCAGCAGCTACACGCCCGGAGGGGGACCCTCCTACGAGCAGTACTTC	CASSYTPGGGPSYEQYF
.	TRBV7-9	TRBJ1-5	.	TGTGCCAGCAGCTTGGAAGGACCCAATCAGCCCCAGCATTTT	CASSLEGPNQPQHF
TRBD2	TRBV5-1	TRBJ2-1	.	TGCGCCAGCAGCGTAACTAGCGGGAGCTACAATGAGCAGTTCTTC	CASSVTSGSYNEQFF
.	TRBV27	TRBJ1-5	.	TGTGCCAGCAGTCCTACAATGAGTCAGCCCCAGCATTTT	CASSPTMSQPQHF
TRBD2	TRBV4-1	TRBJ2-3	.	TGCGCCAGCAGCCCCCTTTTGGGAGCGGGAGTTGCAGATACGCAGTATTTT	CASSPLLGAGVADTQYF
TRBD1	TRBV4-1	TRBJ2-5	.	TGCGCCAGCAGCCAACTGGGGCAGGGGGAAGTGTTGGGAAAGACCCAGTACTTC	CASSQLGQGEVLGKTQYF
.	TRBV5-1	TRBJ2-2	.	TGCGCCAGCAGCATTCTCGGGCCCGGGACTTTGAACACCGGGGAGCTGTTTTTT	CASSILGPGTLNTGELFF
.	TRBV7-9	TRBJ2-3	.	TGTGCCAGCAGCTTAGTCAAGGGACGCACAGATACGCAGTATTTT	CASSLVKGRTDTQYF
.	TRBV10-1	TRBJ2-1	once	TGCGCCAGCAGTGTTCTTTGGGGAGGAATGAATGAGCAGTTCTTC	CASSVLWGGMNEQFF